A selection of T cell receptor beta chains follows, all from one sample in a study of CD8 T cells in ankylosing spondylitis. TCRdb recomputed calls from the 5' RACE reads with MiXCR, one row per CDR3 protein. The repertoire holds about 540,000 distinct CDR3 sequences, with roughly 13% as singletons. Sequencing was carried out using blood, either unsorted or a sorted T cell fraction (not recorded which). These receptors were obtained from a male donor with ankylosing spondylitis. CDR3s include the opening cysteine and the closing phenylalanine or tryptophan. The D gene is left open where the match is weak. Clone size appears in some rows only: once, few, many, or a class for an expanded clone.

j_call v_call clone_size d_call cdr3_aa
TRBJ2-3 TRBV20-1 once TRBD2 CSARASGTSALSDTQYF
TRBJ2-3 TRBV20-1 many TRBD2 CSAGSGSDADTQYF
TRBJ1-1 TRBV29-1 few TRBD1 CSVELGGQDTEAFF
TRBJ1-1 TRBV3-1 . . CASSLKPDSEAFF
TRBJ2-2 TRBV2 many . CASRVGTSGELFF
TRBJ2-1 TRBV27 many . CASSFPVGEQFF
TRBJ2-1 TRBV20-1 few TRBD2 CSAREGGRSKNEQFF
TRBJ2-5 TRBV20-1 few . CSARGIEGTHQETQYF
TRBJ1-1 TRBV29-1 many . CSVQLRVNTEAFF
TRBJ2-3 TRBV12-3/TRBV12-4 . . CASSFWAADTQYF
TRBJ2-7 TRBV2 many TRBD1 CASRLGGTGGRNDEQYF
TRBJ2-1 TRBV11-2 . . CASRPPGDEQFF
TRBJ2-3 TRBV5-1 . TRBD2 CASGGTSGRTDTQYF
TRBJ2-1 TRBV27 few . CASSLNKGGPYNEQFF
TRBJ2-7 TRBV25-1 . TRBD2 CASSGGGPGEQYF
TRBJ2-7 TRBV7-7 few TRBD2 CASSPGGISREIRQYF
TRBJ1-5 TRBV7-9 many . CASSPARDQPQHF
TRBJ1-6 TRBV3-1 . . CASSQDNSGKSPLHF
TRBJ1-1 TRBV11-2 many . CASSLVFEAFF
TRBJ1-1 TRBV5-6 . . CASSLGRTRNTEAFF
TRBJ1-5 TRBV20-1 few . CSARQGQSNQPQHF
TRBJ2-7 TRBV24-1 . TRBD1 CATSDSGTGALKQYF
TRBJ2-1 TRBV3-1 few . CASSQWDQLYNEQFF
TRBJ2-4 TRBV3-1 . TRBD1 CASSQELGTGGYF
TRBJ2-2 TRBV7-2 many TRBD2 CASRITSGSAGELFF
TRBJ2-2 TRBV20-1 few TRBD2 CSARDDTSGITGELFF
TRBJ2-1 TRBV20-1 many TRBD1 CSAKTGVNEQFF
TRBJ1-1 TRBV4-2 many TRBD1 CASSQRQGNTEAFF
TRBJ2-1 TRBV6-2/TRBV6-3 . TRBD2 CAISGTSGPEQFF
TRBJ1-2 TRBV12-3/TRBV12-4 . . CASSPTDLYGYTF
TRBJ2-2 TRBV13 few . CASGSGQANTGELFF
TRBJ2-7 TRBV7-2 few . CASSQGSGYEQYF
TRBJ2-3 TRBV7-2 . . CASSPLRTQYF
TRBJ1-1 TRBV24-1 few . CATSGDPHTEAFF
TRBJ1-2 TRBV7-2 . . CASSWGTPTYGYTF
TRBJ1-2 TRBV27 few . CASSTRGASGNGYTF
TRBJ1-1 TRBV7-2 many . CASSSAPYRSRKTEAFF
TRBJ1-1 TRBV6-1 . TRBD1 CASSAVDRDTEAFF
TRBJ1-1 TRBV20-1 many TRBD1 CSAIAVGGENTEAFF
TRBJ2-5 TRBV19 . TRBD1 CASSISLRQGSEETQYF
TRBJ2-1 TRBV9 few . CASSLRTAYNEQFF
TRBJ2-1 TRBV20-1 . TRBD2 CSARDRRGASGKQFF
TRBJ2-1 TRBV29-1 . TRBD2 CSGKQSWTSGTDEQFF
TRBJ1-2 TRBV29-1 few . CSVDGGGVGYGYTF
TRBJ1-5 TRBV18 few TRBD1 CASSGQGTDQPQHF
TRBJ2-2 TRBV9 few . CASSVLRPPGELFF
TRBJ1-6 TRBV29-1 many . CSVAKGPDSPLHF
TRBJ1-2 TRBV4-1 . . CASSQGSWGENYGYTF
TRBJ2-2 TRBV5-5 . . CASSFTDQTGELFF
TRBJ1-1 TRBV15 many . CATSRGQVMNTEAFF